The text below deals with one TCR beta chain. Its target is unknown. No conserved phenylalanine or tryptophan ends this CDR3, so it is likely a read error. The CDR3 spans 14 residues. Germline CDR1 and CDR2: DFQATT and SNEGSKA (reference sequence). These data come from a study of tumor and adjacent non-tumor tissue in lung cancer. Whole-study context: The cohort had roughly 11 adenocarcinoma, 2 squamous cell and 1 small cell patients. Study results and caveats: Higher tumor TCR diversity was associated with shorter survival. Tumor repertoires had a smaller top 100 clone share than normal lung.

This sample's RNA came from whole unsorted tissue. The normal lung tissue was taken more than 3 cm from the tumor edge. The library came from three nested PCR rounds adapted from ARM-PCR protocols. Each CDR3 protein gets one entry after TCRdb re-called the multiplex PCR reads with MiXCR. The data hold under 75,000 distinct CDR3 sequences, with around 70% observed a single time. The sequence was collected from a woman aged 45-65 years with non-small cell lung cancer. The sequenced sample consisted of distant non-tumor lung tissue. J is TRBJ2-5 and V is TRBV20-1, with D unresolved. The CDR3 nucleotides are TGCAGTACCCAGTACCAAGTGATCCAAGAGATCCAGTACTTA. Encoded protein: CSTQYQVIQEIQYL.